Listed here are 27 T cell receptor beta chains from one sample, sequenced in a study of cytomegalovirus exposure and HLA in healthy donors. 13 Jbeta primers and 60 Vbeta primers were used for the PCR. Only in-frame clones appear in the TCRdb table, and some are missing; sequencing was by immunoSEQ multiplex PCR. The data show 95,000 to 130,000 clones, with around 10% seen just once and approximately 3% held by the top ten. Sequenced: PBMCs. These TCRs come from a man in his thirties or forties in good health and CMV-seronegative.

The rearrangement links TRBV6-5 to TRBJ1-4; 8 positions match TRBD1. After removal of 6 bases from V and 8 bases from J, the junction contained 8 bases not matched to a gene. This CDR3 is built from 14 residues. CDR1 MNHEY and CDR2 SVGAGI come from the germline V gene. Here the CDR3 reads CASSSTGVGEKLFF. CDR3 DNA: TGTGCCAGCAGCTCGACAGGGGTCGGGGAAAAACTGTTTTTT.

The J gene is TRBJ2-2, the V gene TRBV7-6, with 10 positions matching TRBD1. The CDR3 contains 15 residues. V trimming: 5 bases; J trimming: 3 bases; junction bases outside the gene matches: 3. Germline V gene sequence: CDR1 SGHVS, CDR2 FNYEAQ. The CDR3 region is CASSRGQGDTGELFF. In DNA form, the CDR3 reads TGTGCCAGCAGCCGCGGACAGGGGGACACCGGGGAGCTGTTTTTT.

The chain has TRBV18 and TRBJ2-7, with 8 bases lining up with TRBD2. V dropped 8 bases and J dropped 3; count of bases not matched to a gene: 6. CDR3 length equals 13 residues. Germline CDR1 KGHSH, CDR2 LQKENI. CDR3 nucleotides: TGTGCCAGCCAAGCGGGAGTGTACTACGAGCAGTACTTC. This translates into CASQAGVYYEQYF.

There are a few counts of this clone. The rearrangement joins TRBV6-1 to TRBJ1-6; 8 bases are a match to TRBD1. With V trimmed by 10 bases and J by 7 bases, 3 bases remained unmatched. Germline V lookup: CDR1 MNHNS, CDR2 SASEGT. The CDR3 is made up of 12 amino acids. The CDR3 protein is CATGQGNSPLHF. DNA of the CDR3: TGTGCCACCGGACAGGGAAATTCACCCCTCCACTTT.

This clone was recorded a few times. CDR3 amino acids: CASSLGSEVTEAFF. The CDR3 DNA sequence: TGTGCCAGCAGCTTAGGGTCGGAGGTCACTGAAGCTTTCTTT. This sequence joins TRBV7-9 and TRBJ1-1; D uncertain. The V gene lost 1 base and the J gene lost 4 bases, with 10 bases spanning the gap. This CDR3 region has 14 residues. The V gene's germline CDR1 is SEHNR and CDR2 FQNEAQ (reference sequence).

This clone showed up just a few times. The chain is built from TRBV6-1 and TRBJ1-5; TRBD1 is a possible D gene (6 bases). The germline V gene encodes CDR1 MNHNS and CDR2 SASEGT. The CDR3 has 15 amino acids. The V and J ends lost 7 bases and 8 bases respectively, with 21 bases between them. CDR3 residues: CASNFVQGTKEPQHF. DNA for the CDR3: TGTGCCAGCAATTTTGTACAGGGCACTAAGGAGCCCCAGCATTTT.

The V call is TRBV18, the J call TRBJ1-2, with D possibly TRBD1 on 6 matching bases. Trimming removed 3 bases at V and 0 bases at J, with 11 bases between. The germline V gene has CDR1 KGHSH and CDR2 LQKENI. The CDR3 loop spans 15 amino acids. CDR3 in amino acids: CASSPRGQTNYGYTF. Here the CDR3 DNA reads TGTGCCAGCTCACCGAGGGGACAAACTAACTATGGCTACACCTTC.

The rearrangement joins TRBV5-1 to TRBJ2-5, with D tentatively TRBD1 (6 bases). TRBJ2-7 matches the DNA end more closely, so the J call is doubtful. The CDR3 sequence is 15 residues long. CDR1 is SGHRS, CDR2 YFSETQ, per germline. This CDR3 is CASSSLTSGRGEQYF. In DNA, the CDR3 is TGCGCCAGCAGCTCCCTTACATCCGGCAGGGGCGAGCAGTACTTC.

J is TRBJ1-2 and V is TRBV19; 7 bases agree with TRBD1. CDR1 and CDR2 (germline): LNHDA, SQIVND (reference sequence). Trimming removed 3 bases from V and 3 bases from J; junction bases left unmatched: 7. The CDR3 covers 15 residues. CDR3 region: CASSIGGQEYYGYTF. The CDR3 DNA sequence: TGTGCCAGTAGTATCGGAGGACAGGAATACTATGGCTACACCTTC.

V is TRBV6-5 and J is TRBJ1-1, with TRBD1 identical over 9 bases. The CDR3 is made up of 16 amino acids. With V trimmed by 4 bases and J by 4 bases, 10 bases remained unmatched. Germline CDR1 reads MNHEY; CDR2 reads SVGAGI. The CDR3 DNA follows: TGTGCCAGCAGTTTCGCGATTGGGACAGGGCGCACTGAAGCTTTCTTT. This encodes CASSFAIGTGRTEAFF.

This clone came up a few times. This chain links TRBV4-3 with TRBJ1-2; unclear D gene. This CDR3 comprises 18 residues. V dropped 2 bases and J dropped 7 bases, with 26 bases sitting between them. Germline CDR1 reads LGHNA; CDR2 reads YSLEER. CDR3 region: CASSQSPRGREVLSGYTF. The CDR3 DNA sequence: TGCGCCAGCAGCCAAAGCCCTCGGGGTAGGGAGGTCCTGAGTGGCTACACCTTC.

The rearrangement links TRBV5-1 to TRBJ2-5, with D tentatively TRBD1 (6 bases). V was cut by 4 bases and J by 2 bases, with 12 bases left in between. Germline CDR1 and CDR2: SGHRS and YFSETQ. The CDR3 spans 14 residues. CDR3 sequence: CASSLGQLQETQYF. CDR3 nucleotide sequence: TGCGCCAGCAGCCTCGGACAGTTACAAGAGACCCAGTACTTC. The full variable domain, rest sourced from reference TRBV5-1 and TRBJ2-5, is KAGVTQTPRYLIKTRGQQVTLSCSPISGHRSVSWYQQTPGQGLQFLFEYFSETQRNKGNFPGRFSGRQFSNSRSEMNVSTLELGDSALYLCASSLGQLQETQYFGPGTRLLVL.

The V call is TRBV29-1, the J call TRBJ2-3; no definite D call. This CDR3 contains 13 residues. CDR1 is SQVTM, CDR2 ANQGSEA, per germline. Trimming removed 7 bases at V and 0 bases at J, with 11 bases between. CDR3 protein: CSERGGSTDTQYF. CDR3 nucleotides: TGCAGCGAGCGCGGCGGAAGCACAGATACGCAGTATTTT.

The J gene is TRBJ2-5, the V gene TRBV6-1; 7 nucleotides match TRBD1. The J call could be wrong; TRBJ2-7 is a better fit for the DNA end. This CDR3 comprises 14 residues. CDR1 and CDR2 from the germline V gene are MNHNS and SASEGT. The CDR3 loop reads CASSELTGMYEQYF. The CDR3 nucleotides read TGTGCCAGCAGTGAACTGACAGGGATGTACGAGCAGTACTTC.

The CDR3 protein is CSVESGQGSFYGYTF. CDR3 bases: TGCAGCGTTGAATCGGGACAGGGATCTTTCTATGGCTACACCTTC. V usage is TRBV29-1 and J usage is TRBJ1-2, with 9 bases fitting TRBD1. Trimming at V came to 2 bases and at J to 4 bases, leaving 8 bases not matched to a gene. Germline V gene lookup returns CDR1 SQVTM and CDR2 ANQGSEA. The CDR3 is made up of 15 amino acids.

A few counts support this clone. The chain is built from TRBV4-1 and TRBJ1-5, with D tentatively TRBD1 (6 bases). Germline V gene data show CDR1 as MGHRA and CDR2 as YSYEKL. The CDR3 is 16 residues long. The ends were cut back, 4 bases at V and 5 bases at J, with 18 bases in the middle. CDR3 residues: CASSPLGGARYQPQHF. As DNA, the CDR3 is TGCGCCAGCAGCCCCCTGGGGGGGGCAAGGTATCAGCCCCAGCATTTT.

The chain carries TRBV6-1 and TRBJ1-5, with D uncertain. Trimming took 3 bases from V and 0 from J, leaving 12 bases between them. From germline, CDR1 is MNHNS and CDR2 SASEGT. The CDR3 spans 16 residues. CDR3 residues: CASSDTPGSSNQPQHF. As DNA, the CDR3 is TGTGCCAGCAGTGATACCCCAGGATCTAGCAATCAGCCCCAGCATTTT.

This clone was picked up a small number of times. The CDR3 protein is CASSMSSGSYNEQFF. CDR3 in DNA: TGTGCCAGTAGTATGTCGAGCGGTTCCTACAATGAGCAGTTCTTC. V usage is TRBV19 and J usage is TRBJ2-1, with D perhaps matching TRBD2 (5 bases). Germline V CDR1 and CDR2: LNHDA, SQIVND (reference sequence). V shed 3 bases and J shed 1 base, with 10 bases lying between them. CDR3 size: 15 residues.

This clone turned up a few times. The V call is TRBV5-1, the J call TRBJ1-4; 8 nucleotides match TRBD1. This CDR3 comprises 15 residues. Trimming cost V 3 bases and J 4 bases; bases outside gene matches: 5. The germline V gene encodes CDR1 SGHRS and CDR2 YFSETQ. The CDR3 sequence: CASSSGTGLNEKLFF. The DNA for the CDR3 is TGCGCCAGCAGCTCTGGGACAGGCCTTAATGAAAAACTGTTTTTT.

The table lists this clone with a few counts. The CDR3 nucleotides read TGCGCCAGCAGTTCCGGGACAGGGGGAATGGGCAATCAGCCCCAGCATTTT. Amino acid sequence: CASSSGTGGMGNQPQHF. The chain uses TRBV5-1 and TRBJ1-5; TRBD1 matches at 11 bases. The CDR3 contains 17 residues. The germline V gene has CDR1 SGHRS and CDR2 YFSETQ. Trimming took 5 bases from V and 2 from J; bases not matched to a gene: 9. The entire variable domain, with the rest obtained from reference TRBV5-1 and TRBJ1-5, is as follows: KAGVTQTPRYLIKTRGQQVTLSCSPISGHRSVSWYQQTPGQGLQFLFEYFSETQRNKGNFPGRFSGRQFSNSRSEMNVSTLELGDSALYLCASSSGTGGMGNQPQHFGDGTRLSIL.

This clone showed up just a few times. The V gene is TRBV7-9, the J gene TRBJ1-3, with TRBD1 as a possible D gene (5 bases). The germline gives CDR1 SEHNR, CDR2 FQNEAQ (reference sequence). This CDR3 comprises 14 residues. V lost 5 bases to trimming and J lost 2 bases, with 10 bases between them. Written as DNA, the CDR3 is TGTGCCAGCAGCCCCCCAGGGACTGGAAACACCATATATTTT. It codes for CASSPPGTGNTIYF.

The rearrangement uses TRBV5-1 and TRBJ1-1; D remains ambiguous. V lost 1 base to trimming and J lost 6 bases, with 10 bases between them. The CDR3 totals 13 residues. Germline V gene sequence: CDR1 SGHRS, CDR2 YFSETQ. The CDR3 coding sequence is TGCGCCAGCAGCTTGTTTAGCGCGGCTGAAGCTTTCTTT. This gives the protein CASSLFSAAEAFF.

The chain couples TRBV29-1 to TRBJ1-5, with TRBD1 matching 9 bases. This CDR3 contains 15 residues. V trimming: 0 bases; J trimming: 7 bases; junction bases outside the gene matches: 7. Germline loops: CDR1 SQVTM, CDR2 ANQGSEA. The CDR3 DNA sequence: TGCAGCGTTGAAGAGAGGGACAGGGTAGGACAGCCCCAGCATTTT. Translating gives CSVEERDRVGQPQHF. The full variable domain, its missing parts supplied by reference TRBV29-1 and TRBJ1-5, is SAVISQKPSRDICQRGTSLTIQCQVDSQVTMMFWYRQQPGQSLTLIATANQGSEATYESGFVIDKFPISRPNLTFSTLTVSNMSPEDSSIYLCSVEERDRVGQPQHFGDGTRLSIL.

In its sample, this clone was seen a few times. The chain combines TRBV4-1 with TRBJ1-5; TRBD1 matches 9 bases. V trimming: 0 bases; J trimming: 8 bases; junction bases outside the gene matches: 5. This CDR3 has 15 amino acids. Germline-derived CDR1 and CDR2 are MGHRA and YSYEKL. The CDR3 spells CASSQDWTGEEPQHF. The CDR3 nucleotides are TGCGCCAGCAGCCAAGATTGGACAGGGGAAGAGCCCCAGCATTTT.

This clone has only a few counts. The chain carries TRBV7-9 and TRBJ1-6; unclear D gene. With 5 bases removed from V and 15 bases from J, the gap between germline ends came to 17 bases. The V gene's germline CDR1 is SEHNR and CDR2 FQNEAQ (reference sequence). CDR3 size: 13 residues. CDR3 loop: CASSRITPGVLHF. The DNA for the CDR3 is TGTGCCAGCAGCCGAATAACACCGGGAGTCCTCCACTTT.

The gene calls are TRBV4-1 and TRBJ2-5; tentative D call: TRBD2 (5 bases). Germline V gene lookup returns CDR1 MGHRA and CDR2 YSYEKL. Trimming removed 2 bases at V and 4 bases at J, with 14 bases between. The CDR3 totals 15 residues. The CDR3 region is CASSQSSTRGETQYF. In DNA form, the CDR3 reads TGCGCCAGCAGCCAATCTAGCACCCGTGGAGAGACCCAGTACTTC.

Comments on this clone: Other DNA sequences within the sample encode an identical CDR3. CDR3 protein: CAWSRQGYEQYF. In nucleotides, the CDR3 is TGTGCCTGGAGCCGACAGGGTTACGAGCAGTACTTC. The chain employs TRBV30 and TRBJ2-7, with TRBD1 identical over 7 bases. Germline values: CDR1 GTSNPN, CDR2 SVGIG (reference sequence). Trimming cost V 3 bases and J 4 bases; bases outside gene matches: 3. This CDR3 spans 12 amino acids.